The rows below give T cell receptor beta chains drawn from one sample of a study of naive and memory T cell subsets. From the UMI-ligation and nested PCR reads, TCRdb called clonotypes with MiXCR, one entry per CDR3 protein. The profile shows tens of thousands of distinct CDR3 sequences, around 9% of them singletons. Sequencing was performed on naive CD8+ T cells from blood. The receptor source for this set is a human donor in good health. CDR3s include the opening cysteine and the closing phenylalanine or tryptophan. D genes are given only for firm matches. Rows give clone size only sometimes, using once, few, many, or a class for an expanded clone.

length: 16; size: -; J: TRBJ2-5; V: TRBV7-6; D: -; DNA: TGTGCCAGCAGCTCCACCGACCGGGACCTTCGGGAGACCCAGTACTTC; CDR3: CASSSTDRDLRETQYF
length: 13; size: many; J: TRBJ1-6; V: TRBV20-1; D: -; DNA: TGCAGTGCTAAGGAGGGGGGGAATTCACCCCTCCACTTT; CDR3: CSAKEGGNSPLHF
length: 13; size: few; J: TRBJ2-1; V: TRBV5-4; D: TRBD2; DNA: TGTGCCAGCACGCTAGCGGACTACAATGAGCAGTTCTTC; CDR3: CASTLADYNEQFF
length: 14; size: many; J: TRBJ2-7; V: TRBV5-1; D: TRBD2; DNA: TGCGCCAGCAGCTATACTAGCGGGAACTACGAGCAGTACTTC; CDR3: CASSYTSGNYEQYF
length: 13; size: few; J: TRBJ2-2; V: TRBV29-1; D: -; DNA: TGCAGCGTTATGGACAGGAACACCGGGGAGCTGTTTTTT; CDR3: CSVMDRNTGELFF
length: 12; size: -; J: TRBJ2-5; V: TRBV29-1; D: -; DNA: TGCAGCGTTGCGTTAATTGGAGAGACCCAGTACTTC; CDR3: CSVALIGETQYF
length: 13; size: many; J: TRBJ2-1; V: TRBV9; D: -; DNA: TGTGCCAGCAGCGTAGGGGGGGGCGATGAGCAGTTCTTC; CDR3: CASSVGGGDEQFF
length: 16; size: few; J: TRBJ1-2; V: TRBV20-1; D: TRBD1; DNA: TGCAGTGCTGTAACACCCGGGACAGGGGTTAACTATGGCTACACCTTC; CDR3: CSAVTPGTGVNYGYTF
length: 13; size: many; J: TRBJ2-7; V: TRBV30; D: -; DNA: TGTGCCTGGAGTGTTCAAGATATTTACGAGCAGTACTTC; CDR3: CAWSVQDIYEQYF
length: 13; size: many; J: TRBJ2-7; V: TRBV29-1; D: -; DNA: TGCAGCGTTGAAGATCGAAGGGATGGTGAGCAGTACTTC; CDR3: CSVEDRRDGEQYF
length: 12; size: -; J: TRBJ2-7; V: TRBV29-1; D: -; DNA: TGCAGCGTGCGGCGCCCCCCCTACGAGCAGTACTTC; CDR3: CSVRRPPYEQYF
length: 17; size: -; J: TRBJ2-1; V: TRBV20-1; D: TRBD2; DNA: TGCAGTGCTAGAGCTTACGCCAGACTAGCGGGGGACAATGAGCAGTTCTTC; CDR3: CSARAYARLAGDNEQFF
length: 15; size: many; J: TRBJ2-1; V: TRBV5-1; D: TRBD2; DNA: TGCGCCAGCAGCTTGGGGAAACTAGCGCGGGGTGAGCAGTTCTTC; CDR3: CASSLGKLARGEQFF
length: 13; size: -; J: TRBJ1-2; V: TRBV29-1; D: TRBD1; DNA: TGCAGCGTTGAACCCACAGGGGGCAGTGGCTACACCTTC; CDR3: CSVEPTGGSGYTF
length: 12; size: few; J: TRBJ2-1; V: TRBV4-1; D: -; DNA: TGCGCCAGCAGCCAAACGGGGAATGAGCAGTTCTTC; CDR3: CASSQTGNEQFF
length: 15; size: many; J: TRBJ1-1; V: TRBV5-1; D: -; DNA: TGCGCCAGCAGCCATAACCCCGGGATAGGCGCTGAAGCTTTCTTT; CDR3: CASSHNPGIGAEAFF
length: 13; size: -; J: TRBJ2-1; V: TRBV28; D: TRBD2; DNA: TGTGCCAGCAGCCTGACTAGCGCGGGTGAGCAGTTCTTC; CDR3: CASSLTSAGEQFF
length: 11; size: few; J: TRBJ2-7; V: TRBV20-1; D: -; DNA: TGCAGTGCTAGTGAAGACTACGAGCAGTACTTC; CDR3: CSASEDYEQYF
length: 12; size: many; J: TRBJ2-7; V: TRBV9; D: -; DNA: TGTGCCAGCAGCGTAGCTGAGGGCGAGCAGTACTTC; CDR3: CASSVAEGEQYF
length: 15; size: -; J: TRBJ1-2; V: TRBV6-2/TRBV6-3; D: -; DNA: TGTGCCAGCAGTTACTCGGACAAGGGGAACTATGGCTACACCTTC; CDR3: CASSYSDKGNYGYTF
length: 17; size: many; J: TRBJ1-6; V: TRBV4-3; D: -; DNA: TGCGCCAGCAGCCAAGCCCTCATAGGGCGGGATAATTCACCCCTCCACTTT; CDR3: CASSQALIGRDNSPLHF
length: 15; size: many; J: TRBJ2-1; V: TRBV9; D: -; DNA: TGTGCCAGCAGCGTACGTTCTAGCTCCTACAATGAGCAGTTCTTC; CDR3: CASSVRSSSYNEQFF
length: 17; size: -; J: TRBJ2-5; V: TRBV3-1; D: TRBD2; DNA: TGTGCCAGCAGCCAAGAAGGGGTAGCGGGGATTCAAGAGACCCAGTACTTC; CDR3: CASSQEGVAGIQETQYF
length: 14; size: few; J: TRBJ2-1; V: TRBV10-2; D: TRBD2; DNA: TGCGCCACCTCCCCAGCGGGAGTCTACAATGAGCAGTTCTTC; CDR3: CATSPAGVYNEQFF
length: 15; size: -; J: TRBJ1-3; V: TRBV5-4; D: TRBD1; DNA: TGTGCCAGCAGCTCAGGGGGCGCCTCAGGAAACACCATATATTTT; CDR3: CASSSGGASGNTIYF
length: 13; size: many; J: TRBJ2-7; V: TRBV20-1; D: -; DNA: TGCAGTGCTCTGTCGACGGCCGACTACGAGCAGTACTTC; CDR3: CSALSTADYEQYF
length: 16; size: many; J: TRBJ2-1; V: TRBV7-7; D: -; DNA: TGTGCCAGCAGCTTAGGACGAAGCGGAACTTACAATGAGCAGTTCTTC; CDR3: CASSLGRSGTYNEQFF
length: 13; size: many; J: TRBJ2-7; V: TRBV29-1; D: TRBD1; DNA: TGCAGCGTTGTTGGTGACAGGGCCTACGAGCAGTACTTC; CDR3: CSVVGDRAYEQYF
length: 12; size: many; J: TRBJ1-2; V: TRBV10-3; D: -; DNA: TGTGCCATCAACGAGGGTAGCTATGGCTACACCTTC; CDR3: CAINEGSYGYTF